The TCR beta chain described here comes from a study of shared clonotypes between healthy human individuals. Replicate PCRs run on sorted subsets employed about 220 ng DNA, approximately 30,000 T cell genomes. TCRdb's table, derived via immunoSEQ multiplex PCR, lists solely in-frame clones and lacks some. The sample shows 1.4 million to 1.5 million clones, more than 95% of them seen only once. Findings and caveats of the study: The authors expected sequencing depth to affect clonotype sharing among donors.

On this clone: Its antigen remains unidentified.

The trim removed 5 bases at V and 5 bases at J, leaving 4 bases unmatched. The CDR3 runs to 15 residues. CDR1 and CDR2 (germline): SGHDN, FVKESK. Nashville, Tennessee was home to all donors, who were Caucasian adults. The specimen was naive CD4+ T cells sorted from blood. Subset: CD45RA+ positively selected. The chain couples TRBV14 to TRBJ2-2; 11 bases fit TRBD2. The receptor's source is a man aged 30 to 45 in good health. The CDR3 is CASSRRLAGTGELFF. DNA for the CDR3: TGTGCCAGCAGCAGACGACTAGCGGGAACCGGGGAGCTGTTTTTT.